These 26 T cell receptor beta chains were all obtained from the same sample, sequenced in a study of graft-versus-host responses after intestinal transplantation. This table comes from immunoSEQ multiplex PCR, and its TCRdb copy is limited to in-frame clones, with some not included. The sample includes nearly 45,000 clones, 75% to 95% seen only once; the top ten take 3.5% to 5%. The sequencing used PBMCs, collected 524 days after transplant. The receptors originated from a human patient who received an intestinal transplant, so some T cells may come from the graft donor.

This chain uses TRBV30 with TRBJ2-3; TRBD1 matches 9 bases. This CDR3 has 22 amino acids. The trim removed 1 base at V and 0 bases at J, leaving 23 bases unmatched. CDR1 and CDR2 (germline): GTSNPN, SVGIG (reference sequence). The CDR3 loop is CAWSGLNRGPARSSPSTDTQYF. CDR3 sequence (DNA): TGTGCCTGGAGTGGGCTAAACAGGGGGCCCGCCCGCTCTTCCCCTAGCACAGATACGCAGTATTTT.

The V and J genes are TRBV4-1 and TRBJ2-7; D gene unclear. This CDR3 contains 14 residues. V was cut by 4 bases and J by 0 bases, with 10 bases left in between. Per the germline V gene, CDR1 is MGHRA and CDR2 is YSYEKL. CDR3 sequence reads: CASSRPGSSYEQYF. As DNA, the CDR3 is TGCGCCAGCAGCCGGCCAGGAAGCTCCTACGAGCAGTACTTC.

This chain links TRBV5-6 with TRBJ1-2, with 8 bases aligning to TRBD1. The CDR3 has 14 amino acids. Losses at the gene ends were 4 bases for V and 3 bases for J; bases not matched to a gene: 5. Germline V lookup: CDR1 SGHDT, CDR2 YYEEEE. This CDR3 reads CASSPGTGHYGYTF. For the CDR3, the DNA is TGTGCCAGCAGCCCCGGGACAGGACACTATGGCTACACCTTC.

V gene TRBV2 combines with J gene TRBJ1-5, with D possibly being TRBD1 (5 bases). The germline V and J ends were trimmed by 3 bases and 5 bases, with 14 bases remaining between them. Germline lookup yields CDR1 SNHLY and CDR2 FYNNEI. The length of the CDR3 is 15 residues. The CDR3 DNA reads as TGTGCCAGCAGTGAGCAGGGCAGAAAGCATCAGCCCCAGCATTTT. This encodes CASSEQGRKHQPQHF. The full variable domain, completed using reference TRBV2 and TRBJ1-5, is EPEVTQTPSHQVTQMGQEVILRCVPISNHLYFYWYRQILGQKVEFLVSFYNNEISEKSEIFDDQFSVERPDGSNFTLKIRSTKLEDSAMYFCASSEQGRKHQPQHFGDGTRLSIL.

In its sample, this clone was seen once. V gene TRBV5-8 combines with J gene TRBJ1-2; possible D gene TRBD1, 5 bases. The germline V gene encodes CDR1 SGHTS and CDR2 YDEGEE. V lost 0 bases, J lost 3 bases, and 6 bases lay in between. The CDR3 consists of 13 residues. The CDR3 sequence: CASSLAGYYGYTF. The CDR3 coding sequence is TGTGCCAGCAGCTTGGCAGGGTACTATGGCTACACCTTC.

The V gene is TRBV27, the J gene TRBJ2-5; TRBD2 agrees at 10 bases. The junction had 17 bases not matched to a gene; V was cut back by 5 bases and J by 2 bases. This CDR3 comprises 19 residues. Germline V gene sequence: CDR1 MNHEY, CDR2 SMNVEV (reference sequence). Written as DNA, the CDR3 is TGTGCCAGCAGTAGAATTCGGACTAGCGGCAGGGAGTATCAAGAGACCCAGTACTTC. Translating it yields CASSRIRTSGREYQETQYF.

This rearrangement joins TRBV27 to TRBJ2-7; D ambiguous. The V gene lost 2 bases and the J gene lost 8 bases, with 13 bases spanning the gap. In germline, CDR1 is MNHEY, CDR2 SMNVEV (reference sequence). The CDR3 has 13 residues. The CDR3 region is CASSLDPLVKQYF. The CDR3 nucleotides read TGTGCCAGCAGTTTAGACCCTTTAGTTAAGCAGTACTTC.

The chain joins TRBV4-1 to TRBJ2-7, with 11 positions matching TRBD2. The CDR3 has 18 amino acids. J lost 3 bases, V lost 1 base, and 11 bases had no gene match. Germline V gene lookup returns CDR1 MGHRA and CDR2 YSYEKL. The CDR3 DNA follows: TGCGCCAGCAGCCAAGGGTTACTAGCGGGAGTTTCGCTCTACGAGCAGTACTTC. This sequence encodes CASSQGLLAGVSLYEQYF.

The chain has TRBV7-2 and TRBJ2-7; perhaps TRBD1 as D (5 bases). Germline CDR1 and CDR2: SGHTA and FQGNSA. V was shortened by 5 bases and J by 3 bases, with 14 bases between the two germline ends. This CDR3 is 14 amino acids long. This CDR3 reads CASSLIPQGYEQYF. In nucleotides, the CDR3 is TGTGCCAGCAGCCTCATCCCCCAGGGCTACGAGCAGTACTTC.

This clone was counted between two and nine times. The chain joins TRBV7-4 to TRBJ1-2; weak D call: TRBD1 (6 bases). Trimming shortened V by 3 bases and J by 9 bases, and 23 bases separated the two germline ends. This CDR3 has 16 amino acids. Germline CDR1 is SGHVT and CDR2 is SQSDAQ. The CDR3 DNA follows: TGTGCCAGCAGCTTCACAACCGACAACAGGGCCGTAAGCTACACCTTC. Translating gives CASSFTTDNRAVSYTF.

The rearrangement links TRBV27 to TRBJ1-2; 10 nucleotides match TRBD1. This CDR3 has 15 amino acids. With 4 bases clipped from V and 7 bases from J, the junction kept 9 bases outside the gene matches. Germline loops: CDR1 MNHEY, CDR2 SMNVEV (reference sequence). The DNA of the CDR3 is TGTGCCAGCAGTTCCTTGCGACAGGGGGCGGGTGGCTACACCTTC. The encoded protein is CASSSLRQGAGGYTF.

This chain joins TRBV28 and TRBJ2-7; D may be TRBD2 (5 bases). The CDR3 totals 16 residues. V lost 5 bases, J lost 4 bases, and 21 bases lay in between. Looked up from germline, CDR1 is MDHEN and CDR2 is SYDVKM. As DNA, the CDR3 is TGTGCCAGCAGTCCCCCTTGGAGGCCAGTGTCGTACGAGCAGTACTTC. Encoded protein: CASSPPWRPVSYEQYF.

This sequence joins TRBV18 and TRBJ2-1, with 8 bases matching TRBD2. Germline CDR1 reads KGHSH; CDR2 reads LQKENI. The CDR3 spans 15 residues. The ends lost 2 bases at V and 4 bases at J; junction bases unmatched: 4. In DNA form, the CDR3 reads TGTGCCAGCTCACCAAGCGGGAGCTTTTACAATGAGCAGTTCTTC. As protein: CASSPSGSFYNEQFF.

This chain uses TRBV14 with TRBJ2-2; no clear D gene. V was shortened by 1 base and J by 6 bases, with 9 bases between the two germline ends. CDR3 length: 14 residues. Germline assignment: CDR1 SGHDN and CDR2 FVKESK. DNA for the CDR3: TGTGCCAGCAGCCAAGCCTACGGGTCCGGGGAGCTGTTTTTT. Translating it yields CASSQAYGSGELFF.

The V and J genes are TRBV11-1 and TRBJ2-7, with D possibly TRBD1 on 5 matching bases. Germline V lookup: CDR1 SGHAT, CDR2 FQDESV (reference sequence). Between the trimmed V and J ends, which lost 6 bases and 4 bases, there was a span of 22 bases. The CDR3 runs to 16 residues. The CDR3 sequence: CASRQDSDLDGYEQYF. CDR3 DNA: TGTGCCAGCAGGCAAGACAGCGACCTGGACGGATACGAGCAGTACTTC.

The chain carries TRBV4-3 and TRBJ1-6, with D possibly matching TRBD1 (5 bases). V was clipped by 0 bases and J by 3 bases, with 15 bases between them. There are 18 residues in the CDR3. Germline loops: CDR1 LGHNA, CDR2 YSLEER. The CDR3 sequence is CASSQDQMKGSYNSPLHF. CDR3 in DNA: TGCGCCAGCAGCCAAGATCAGATGAAGGGGAGCTATAATTCACCCCTCCACTTT.

CDR3 sequence reads: CASSPGQGGNQPQHF. For the CDR3, the DNA is TGCGCCAGCAGCCCGGGACAGGGGGGGAATCAGCCCCAGCATTTT. V usage is TRBV4-1 and J usage is TRBJ1-5, with TRBD1 matching 11 bases. The CDR3 spans 15 residues. Trimming cost V 4 bases and J 4 bases; bases outside gene matches: 3. Germline V gene sequence: CDR1 MGHRA, CDR2 YSYEKL.

The chain has TRBV6-1 and TRBJ2-7; 8 bases line up with TRBD2. Germline assignment: CDR1 MNHNS and CDR2 SASEGT. With V trimmed by 5 bases and J by 3 bases, 6 bases remained unmatched. The CDR3 has 14 amino acids. The DNA for the CDR3 is TGTGCCAGCAGTACCCAGCGGGGGAACTACGAGCAGTACTTC. It codes for CASSTQRGNYEQYF.

This clone was seen a single time. This chain uses TRBV28 with TRBJ2-1; D not certain. Trimming stripped 1 base from V and 5 bases from J, with 9 bases between. The CDR3 runs 14 residues. Germline loops: CDR1 MDHEN, CDR2 SYDVKM. CDR3 amino acids: CASSLFGLDNEQFF. Here the CDR3 DNA reads TGTGCCAGCAGTTTATTCGGCCTCGACAATGAGCAGTTCTTC.

The chain has TRBV5-4 and TRBJ2-1; tentatively, D is TRBD1 (5 bases). Germline CDR1 and CDR2: SGHNT and YYREEE (reference sequence). The length of the CDR3 is 15 residues. Trimming left V 2 bases short and J 7 bases short, with 16 bases between. As DNA, the CDR3 is TGTGCCAGCAGCTTCGGTCAGGGCCTAAGAAATGAGCAGTTCTTC. Its translation: CASSFGQGLRNEQFF.

The chain couples TRBV7-9 to TRBJ2-5, with unresolved D. Trimming removed 2 bases at V and 3 bases at J, with 1 base between. The length of the CDR3 is 11 residues. Germline V gene lookup returns CDR1 SEHNR and CDR2 FQNEAQ (reference sequence). CDR3 nucleotides: TGTGCCAGCAGCTTAAAAGAGACCCAGTACTTC. Protein sequence: CASSLKETQYF.

This chain links TRBV18 with TRBJ2-7; possible D gene TRBD1, 6 bases. This CDR3 is built from 13 residues. V lost 3 bases and J 3 bases, leaving 9 bases between the germline ends. CDR1 and CDR2 (germline): KGHSH, LQKENI. The CDR3 DNA reads as TGTGCCAGCTCACCCATACAGGGCTACGAGCAGTACTTC. Translating gives CASSPIQGYEQYF.

The chain couples TRBV13 to TRBJ2-3; 9 nucleotides agree with TRBD1. Per germline, CDR1 PRHDT and CDR2 FYEKMQ (reference sequence). The CDR3 extends over 16 amino acids. J gave up 3 bases and V 5 bases, and 9 bases lay outside the gene matches. CDR3 DNA: TGTGCCAGCAGCCCACAGGGACAGGGTAGAACAGATACGCAGTATTTT. Its protein product is CASSPQGQGRTDTQYF.

The chain employs TRBV5-1 and TRBJ1-2; D call uncertain. V was pared by 0 bases and J by 6 bases, with 12 bases between. Germline-derived CDR1 and CDR2 are SGHRS and YFSETQ. The CDR3 has 14 amino acids. The CDR3 region is CASSLGHQVDGYTF. Written as DNA, the CDR3 is TGCGCCAGCAGCTTGGGACACCAGGTCGATGGCTACACCTTC. Combining the CDR3 with reference TRBV5-1 and TRBJ1-2 gives the whole variable domain KAGVTQTPRYLIKTRGQQVTLSCSPISGHRSVSWYQQTPGQGLQFLFEYFSETQRNKGNFPGRFSGRQFSNSRSEMNVSTLELGDSALYLCASSLGHQVDGYTFGSGTRLTVV.

CDR3 nucleotides: TGTGCCTGGAGTGTGACTAGCGGGAGGTACAATGAGCAGTTCTTC. Amino acid sequence: CAWSVTSGRYNEQFF. This chain joins TRBV30 and TRBJ2-1; 13 positions agree with TRBD2. Germline CDR1 is GTSNPN and CDR2 is SVGIG (reference sequence). This CDR3 is 15 amino acids long. The V segment lost 0 bases and the J segment 4 bases; nucleotides outside the gene matches: 0.

V usage is TRBV28 and J usage is TRBJ1-1, with D possibly matching TRBD1 (5 bases). This CDR3 region has 12 residues. Germline lookup yields CDR1 MDHEN and CDR2 SYDVKM. CDR3 nucleotide sequence: TGTGCATCGGGGGATGGGAACACTGAAGCTTTCTTT. Translated, it gives CASGDGNTEAFF.